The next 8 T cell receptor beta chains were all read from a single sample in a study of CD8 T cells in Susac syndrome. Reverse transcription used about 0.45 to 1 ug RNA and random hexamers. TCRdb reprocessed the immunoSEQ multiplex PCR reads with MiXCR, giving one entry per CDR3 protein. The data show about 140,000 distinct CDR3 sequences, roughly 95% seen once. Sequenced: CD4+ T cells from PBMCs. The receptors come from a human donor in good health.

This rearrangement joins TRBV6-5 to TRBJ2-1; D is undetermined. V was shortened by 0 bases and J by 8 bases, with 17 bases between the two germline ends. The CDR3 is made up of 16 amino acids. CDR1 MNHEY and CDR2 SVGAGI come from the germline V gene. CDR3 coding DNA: TGTGCCAGCAGTTACTCGTTGCTAGTTGGAGTGGATGAGCAGTTCTTC. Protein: CASSYSLLVGVDEQFF.

The CDR3 coding sequence is TGTGCCTGGAGTGCTACAGGGATTGGACAGCCCCAGCATTTT. Amino acids: CAWSATGIGQPQHF. The chain joins TRBV30 to TRBJ1-5, with D possibly TRBD1 on 6 matching bases. In germline, CDR1 is GTSNPN, CDR2 SVGIG (reference sequence). Trimming removed 1 base at V and 7 bases at J, with 14 bases between. CDR3 length: 14 residues.

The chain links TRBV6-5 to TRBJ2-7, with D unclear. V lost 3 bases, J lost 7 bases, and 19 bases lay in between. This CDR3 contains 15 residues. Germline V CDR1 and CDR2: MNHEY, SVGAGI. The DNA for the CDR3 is TGTGCCAGCAGTTATGCGCAGGCGGTTACCTTTGAGCAGTACTTC. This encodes CASSYAQAVTFEQYF.

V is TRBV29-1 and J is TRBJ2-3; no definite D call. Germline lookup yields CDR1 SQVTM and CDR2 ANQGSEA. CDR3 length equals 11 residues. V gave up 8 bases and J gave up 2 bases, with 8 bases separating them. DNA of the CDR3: TGCAGCTTCACATCCACAGATACGCAGTATTTT. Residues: CSFTSTDTQYF.

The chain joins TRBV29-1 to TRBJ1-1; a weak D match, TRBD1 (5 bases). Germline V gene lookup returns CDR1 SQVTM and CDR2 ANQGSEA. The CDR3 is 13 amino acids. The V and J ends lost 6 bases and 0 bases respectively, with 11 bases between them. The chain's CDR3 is CSVTDSLNTEAFF. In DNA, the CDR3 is TGCAGCGTCACTGACAGCCTGAACACTGAAGCTTTCTTT. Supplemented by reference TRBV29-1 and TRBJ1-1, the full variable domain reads SAVISQKPSRDICQRGTSLTIQCQVDSQVTMMFWYRQQPGQSLTLIATANQGSEATYESGFVIDKFPISRPNLTFSTLTVSNMSPEDSSIYLCSVTDSLNTEAFFGQGTRLTVV.

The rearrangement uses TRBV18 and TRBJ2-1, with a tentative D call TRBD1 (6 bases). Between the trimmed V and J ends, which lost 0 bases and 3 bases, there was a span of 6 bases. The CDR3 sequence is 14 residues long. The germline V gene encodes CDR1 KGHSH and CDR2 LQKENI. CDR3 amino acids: CASSPPTGYNEQFF. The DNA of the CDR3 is TGTGCCAGCTCACCACCGACAGGCTACAATGAGCAGTTCTTC.

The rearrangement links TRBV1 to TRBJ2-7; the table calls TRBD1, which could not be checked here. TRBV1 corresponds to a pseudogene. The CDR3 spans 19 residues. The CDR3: CTSSQECPPSLTGKHEQYF. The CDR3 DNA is TGCACCAGCAGCCAAGAGTGCCCACCCTCCTTGACAGGGAAACACGAGCAGTACTTC.

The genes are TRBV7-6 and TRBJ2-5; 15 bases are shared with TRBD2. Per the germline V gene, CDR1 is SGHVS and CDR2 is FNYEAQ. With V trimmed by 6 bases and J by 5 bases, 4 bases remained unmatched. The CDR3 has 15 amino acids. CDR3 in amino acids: CASRGLAGGDETQYF. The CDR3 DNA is TGTGCCAGCAGGGGACTAGCGGGAGGCGACGAGACCCAGTACTTC.